This TCR beta chain was obtained from a study of early T cells in non-severe SARS-CoV-2 infection. About the research overall: With bulk RNA from unsorted whole blood as input, sequencing yielded unpaired chains.

CDR1 and CDR2 from the germline V gene are ENHRY and SYGVKD. The V gene lost 2 bases and the J gene lost 5 bases, with 10 bases spanning the gap. The CDR3 loop spans 14 amino acids. The table lists this clonotype with many counts. Each cDNA molecule carried a unique molecular identifier. TCRdb re-called the 5' RACE reads with MiXCR, one entry per CDR3 protein. This table has around 40,000 distinct CDR3 sequences, 6.3% appearing once. Material for sequencing was whole blood. V usage is TRBV10-3 and J usage is TRBJ1-5; D might be TRBD1 (6 bases). The origin of this receptor is an adult who was a healthcare worker with PCR-confirmed SARS-CoV-2 infection or an uninfected control (not recorded which). The CDR3: CAISEVGGDQPQHF. CDR3 DNA sequence: TGTGCCATCAGTGAGGTCGGGGGCGATCAGCCCCAGCATTTT.